The clone carrying this T cell receptor (beta chain) was detected only a few times. The data were obtained in a study of cytomegalovirus exposure and HLA in healthy donors. Trimming shortened V by 4 bases and J by 4 bases, and 16 bases separated the two germline ends. CDR1 and CDR2 from the germline V gene are SQVTM and ANQGSEA. The length of the CDR3 is 15 residues. PCR involved 60 Vbeta and 13 Jbeta primers. Produced via immunoSEQ multiplex PCR; TCRdb's table is partial and in-frame only. This sample has around 150,000 clones, with roughly two thirds found just once. This receptor was taken from a woman aged 30 to 39 in good health and CMV-seronegative. Material: PBMCs. The J gene is TRBJ2-2, the V gene TRBV29-1, with D possibly TRBD2 on 6 matching bases. The CDR3 region is CSVGGESRGTGELFF. CDR3 bases: TGCAGCGTTGGGGGGGAAAGCCGGGGCACCGGGGAGCTGTTTTTT.